This T cell receptor beta chain was obtained from a study of shared clonotypes between healthy human individuals. This CDR3 is built from 14 residues. V dropped 5 bases and J dropped 7; count of bases not matched to a gene: 6. CDR1 and CDR2 (germline): SGHRS, YFSETQ. The repertoire was sequenced with immunoSEQ multiplex PCR; TCRdb's copy has only in-frame clones and lacks some. The top ten hold around 0.14% of the sample, which has 2 million to 3 million clones, approximately 94% seen once. This receptor was identified in a man younger than 35 in good health. Sequencing input: naive CD4+ T cells sorted from blood. Subset: CD45RA+ positively selected. This chain connects TRBV5-1 to TRBJ2-1; TRBD2 agrees at 10 bases. The CDR3 bases are TGCGCCAGCAGAAACGGGACTAGCGCGAATGAGCAGTTCTTC. The encoded protein is CASRNGTSANEQFF.